A selection of T cell receptor beta chains follows, all from one sample in a study of Ad26.COV2.S vaccination and SARS-CoV-2 variants. This table comes from immunoSEQ multiplex PCR, and its TCRdb copy is limited to in-frame clones, with some not included. The data contain around 140,000 clones, about nine tenths of them singletons. This sample comprised peripheral blood, obtained after recovery from COVID-19. All receptors derive from a human donor who had recovered from COVID-19. The CDR3 runs from the conserved cysteine through the conserved F or W. The D gene is left open where the match is weak. Some rows have no size entry. The others give once, few or many, or a class for an expanded clone.

J gene,clone size,V gene,D gene,CDR3 DNA,CDR3 protein
TRBJ1-3,NA,TRBV19,NA,TGTGCCAGCGGTCAGGGTTACGGAAACACCATATATTTT,CASGQGYGNTIYF
TRBJ1-6,NA,TRBV27,NA,TGTGCCAGCAGTTTATCGCTGTACCAGCTTCTAAATTCACCCCTCCACTTT,CASSLSLYQLLNSPLHF
TRBJ2-2,once,TRBV7-2,TRBD1,TGTGCCAGCAGCGCGATACAGGGGGCTATCGGGGAGCTGTTTTTT,CASSAIQGAIGELFF
TRBJ2-7,NA,TRBV18,TRBD1,TGTGCCAGCTCACCGAGGCCGGACAGGGGCAACGAGCAGTACTTC,CASSPRPDRGNEQYF
TRBJ1-5,NA,TRBV5-6,NA,TGTGCCAGCAGCTTCCTTCAGGGTAGCAATCAGCCCCAGCATTTT,CASSFLQGSNQPQHF
TRBJ1-1,NA,TRBV30,NA,TGTGCCTGGAGCTATGACGGGAACACTGAAGCTTTCTTT,CAWSYDGNTEAFF
TRBJ2-7,NA,TRBV3-1/TRBV3-2,NA,TGTGCCAGCAGCCAAGTGGGGGAGCAGTACTTC,CASSQVGEQYF
TRBJ1-5,NA,TRBV2,TRBD1,TGTGCCAGCAGTGATGCAGGGGGATGGGACCAGCCCCAGCATTTT,CASSDAGGWDQPQHF
TRBJ1-2,once,TRBV5-5,NA,TGTGCCAGCAGCTCCCTGACAGGAGACTATGGCTACACCTTC,CASSSLTGDYGYTF
TRBJ2-5,NA,TRBV25-1,NA,TGTGCCAGCGGGGAAGAGACCCAGTACTTC,CASGEETQYF
TRBJ1-2,NA,TRBV7-2,TRBD1,TGTGCCAGCAGCGCCCGGACAGGGGGCCTTACTAACTATGGCTACACCTTC,CASSARTGGLTNYGYTF
TRBJ2-7,NA,TRBV5-6,NA,TGTGCCAGCAGCTTTGGAGTTTCCTACGAGCAGTACTTC,CASSFGVSYEQYF
TRBJ2-3,NA,TRBV24-1,TRBD1,TGTGCCACCAGTGAGGTCTGGGGACAGGACGGAGATACGCAGTATTTT,CATSEVWGQDGDTQYF
TRBJ1-1,NA,TRBV28,NA,TGTGCCAGCAGGGACAGAGAAGCTTTCTTT,CASRDREAFF
TRBJ2-7,NA,TRBV6-1,NA,TGTGCCAGCAGTGAGTCGCGGGGCTACGAGCAGTACTTC,CASSESRGYEQYF
TRBJ1-5,NA,TRBV28,NA,TGTGCCAGCAGTTTAGGGTTCGGCAGGGCCCGTTATAGCAATCAGCCCCAGCATTTT,CASSLGFGRARYSNQPQHF
TRBJ1-2,NA,TRBV5-1,NA,TGCGCCAGCAGCTTGACTGGTCCCGGCTACACCTTC,CASSLTGPGYTF
TRBJ2-3,NA,TRBV19,TRBD1,TGTGCCAGTAAGGGACAGGGGGCGACAGATACGCAGTATTTT,CASKGQGATDTQYF
TRBJ1-6,NA,TRBV19,NA,TGTGCCAGTAATTACGGCTCTTCACCCCTCCACTTT,CASNYGSSPLHF
TRBJ2-3,NA,TRBV9,NA,TGTGCCAGCAGCGTAGTCGGGGCCGGGGCGCAGTATTTT,CASSVVGAGAQYF
TRBJ2-3,NA,TRBV7-2,NA,TGTGCCAGCAGCTTAGCACGGGGTCTTATGGATACGCAGTATTTT,CASSLARGLMDTQYF
TRBJ1-6,NA,TRBV28,NA,TGTGCCAGCAGTTTAGACAGCTCCTATAATTCACCCCTCCACTTT,CASSLDSSYNSPLHF
TRBJ2-7,NA,TRBV3-1/TRBV3-2,NA,TGTGCCAGCAGCCAAGATTCTGGGTTTGACTACGAGCAGTACTTC,CASSQDSGFDYEQYF
TRBJ1-4,NA,TRBV25-1,NA,TGTGCCAGCGGGCTCGGGGCAACTAATGAAAAACTGTTTTTT,CASGLGATNEKLFF
TRBJ2-3,once,TRBV9,TRBD1,TGTGCCAGCAGCGTACAGGGGGCGAGGGATACGCAGTATTTT,CASSVQGARDTQYF
TRBJ1-6,NA,TRBV29-1,NA,TGCAGCGTCGAGGAAGGGGCTGGGTCACCCCTCCACTTT,CSVEEGAGSPLHF
TRBJ2-7,NA,TRBV19,TRBD1,TGTGCCAGTAGTAACCCGGGACAGGGTCTCTACGAGCAGTACTTC,CASSNPGQGLYEQYF
TRBJ2-1,NA,TRBV5-6,TRBD1,TGTGCCAGCAGCTTTGGACAGGGGGCGATTCTGAATGAGCAGTTCTTC,CASSFGQGAILNEQFF